This record concerns one T cell receptor beta chain sequence. The data stem from a study of blood T cell repertoires in COVID-19. Data came from immunoSEQ multiplex PCR; TCRdb stores just in-frame clones and leaves some out. The sample carries some 110,000 clones, 80% to 85% recorded once. The CDR3 runs to 16 residues. In germline, CDR1 is SGHRS, CDR2 YFSETQ. The ends were cut back, 4 bases at V and 12 bases at J, with 23 bases in the middle. The sequence derives from a man in his sixties or seventies with acute or convalescent COVID-19. The chain has TRBV5-1 and TRBJ1-6; a possible D gene is TRBD1 (5 bases). The specimen sequenced was peripheral blood. CDR3 nucleotides: TGCGCCAGCAGCATTACCTTCGGGCAGGGAGGTGGACCCCTCCACTTT. Translated: CASSITFGQGGGPLHF.